Below, 20 T cell receptor beta chains from the same sample are listed, as sequenced in a study of memory CD4+ T cells and cytomegalovirus serostatus. The sort gate was single viable CD3+CD4+CD8-CD45RO+ cells for memory CD4+ T cells. The protocol was immunoSEQ multiplex PCR, while the TCRdb copy is restricted to in-frame clones and leaves out a portion. The sample yields 61,000 or so clones, about 78% seen once. The sequencing sample was made of memory CD4+ T cells from blood. These TCRs come from an adult in good health and CMV-seronegative. Some clones in this sample may be carry-over from other donors' samples.

The chain combines TRBV29-1 with TRBJ2-7; TRBD2 matches 9 bases. The length of the CDR3 is 16 residues. CDR1 SQVTM and CDR2 ANQGSEA come from the germline V gene. Trimming at V came to 5 bases and at J to 1 base, leaving 12 bases not matched to a gene. The CDR3 region is CSVLRSSGRGSYEQYF. In nucleotides, the CDR3 is TGCAGCGTTCTCCGAAGTAGCGGGAGAGGATCCTACGAGCAGTACTTC.

The chain joins TRBV5-1 to TRBJ1-5; D is unresolved. The CDR3 consists of 15 residues. V lost 1 base and J 4 bases, leaving 12 bases between the germline ends. The germline gives CDR1 SGHRS, CDR2 YFSETQ. The CDR3 loop reads CASSLSGVQNQPQHF. CDR3 DNA: TGCGCCAGCAGCTTGTCCGGAGTCCAAAATCAGCCCCAGCATTTT.

This clone has more than one count but fewer than ten. The chain carries TRBV30 and TRBJ1-6, with 7 positions matching TRBD1. The V gene's germline CDR1 is GTSNPN and CDR2 SVGIG (reference sequence). The V segment lost 0 bases and the J segment 9 bases; nucleotides outside the gene matches: 5. The CDR3 has 14 residues. The CDR3 DNA follows: TGTGCCTGGAGTGTCCTGACAGGGTCTTCACCCCTCCACTTT. The encoded protein is CAWSVLTGSSPLHF.

The chain carries TRBV7-2 and TRBJ2-3; no clear D gene. Trimming left V 0 bases short and J 5 bases short, with 6 bases between. Germline V CDR1 and CDR2: SGHTA, FQGNSA. This CDR3 region has 13 residues. The CDR3 loop is CASSLAGLDTQYF. In DNA, the CDR3 is TGTGCCAGCAGCTTAGCCGGGTTAGATACGCAGTATTTT.

V is TRBV7-8 and J is TRBJ2-3; the match to TRBD1 covers 7 bases. In germline, CDR1 is SGHVS, CDR2 FQNEAQ. This CDR3 is built from 17 residues. Losses at the gene ends were 4 bases for V and 0 bases for J; bases not matched to a gene: 10. The CDR3 loop is CASSSRDRVWSTDTQYF. The CDR3 DNA reads TGTGCCAGCAGCTCACGTGACAGGGTTTGGAGCACAGATACGCAGTATTTT.

The chain uses TRBV2 and TRBJ2-7, with 12 bases matching TRBD2. Looked up from germline, CDR1 is SNHLY and CDR2 is FYNNEI. The CDR3 sequence is 14 residues long. Losses at the gene ends were 4 bases for V and 9 bases for J; bases not matched to a gene: 7. The CDR3 sequence: CASSGTSGTLGQYF. CDR3 coding DNA: TGTGCCAGCAGTGGGACTAGCGGGACCCTCGGGCAGTACTTC.

This chain uses TRBV7-2 with TRBJ2-3; D could derive from TRBD1 or TRBD2 (5 bases each). CDR3 length equals 15 residues. V lost 5 bases, J lost 2 bases, and 14 bases lay in between. CDR1 is SGHTA and CDR2 is FQGNSA in the germline V gene. CDR3 sequence (DNA): TGTGCCAGCAGCGGGACCGCTAGCAACACAGATACGCAGTATTTT. It translates to CASSGTASNTDTQYF.

The chain recombines TRBV7-2 with TRBJ1-1; D gene ambiguous. Trimming pared 7 bases from V and 3 bases from J, leaving 9 bases between. Germline CDR1 is SGHTA and CDR2 is FQGNSA. The CDR3 contains 12 residues. The CDR3 DNA reads as TGTGCCAGCAACTCGCCGGACACTGAAGCTTTCTTT. This gives the protein CASNSPDTEAFF.

The rearrangement joins TRBV28 to TRBJ2-3, with 7 positions matching TRBD2. V lost 4 bases to trimming and J lost 2 bases; unmatched junction nucleotides: 12. This CDR3 spans 17 amino acids. Per germline, CDR1 MDHEN and CDR2 SYDVKM. The CDR3 coding sequence is TGTGCCAGCAGTTGGGCGTTGGGGACTATCGTCACAGATACGCAGTATTTT. This gives the protein CASSWALGTIVTDTQYF. The full variable domain, its missing parts supplied by reference TRBV28 and TRBJ2-3, is DVKVTQSSRYLVKRTGEKVFLECVQDMDHENMFWYRQDPGLGLRLIYFSYDVKMKEKGDIPEGYSVSREKKERFSLILESASTNQTSMYLCASSWALGTIVTDTQYFGPGTRLTVL.

This clone was picked up many times. Relative to the germline gene, one junction end is altered; a read error may explain this. The rearrangement joins TRBV7-7 to TRBJ2-5; TRBD1 aligns across 7 bases. The CDR3 runs 14 residues. CDR1 is SSHAT, CDR2 FNYEAQ, per germline (reference sequence). The CDR3 DNA reads as TGTGCTAGCAGCCCTACAGGGGTTGGGGAGACCCAGTACTTC. Its protein product is CASSPTGVGETQYF.

This chain's CDR3 is CASSERSNEQFF. In DNA form, the CDR3 reads TGCGCCAGCAGTGAGAGGAGCAATGAGCAGTTCTTC. This sequence joins TRBV10-1 and TRBJ2-1; D remains ambiguous. This CDR3 spans 12 amino acids. Trimming stripped 2 bases from V and 6 bases from J, with 5 bases between. CDR1 and CDR2 (germline): WNHNN, SYGVQD (reference sequence).

V and J are TRBV30 and TRBJ2-3, with D unresolved. The V and J ends lost 0 bases and 6 bases respectively, with 4 bases between them. The CDR3 length is 11 residues. Germline lookup yields CDR1 GTSNPN and CDR2 SVGIG (reference sequence). CDR3 sequence (DNA): TGTGCCTGGAGTGTAGAGGATACGCAGTATTTT. It codes for CAWSVEDTQYF.

The chain carries TRBV5-1 and TRBJ1-2, with 7 bases identical to TRBD1. V was clipped by 3 bases and J by 4 bases; unmatched bases: 12. The CDR3 is 16 residues long. Germline V gene sequence: CDR1 SGHRS, CDR2 YFSETQ. The CDR3 DNA reads TGCGCCAGCAGCTCAGGGGGATTTCGGCTTTCCTATGGCTACACCTTC. This encodes CASSSGGFRLSYGYTF.

This clone came up once. This chain links TRBV7-8 with TRBJ2-2; 7 nucleotides match TRBD1. The V segment lost 5 bases and the J segment 7 bases; nucleotides outside the gene matches: 10. CDR3 size: 15 residues. Germline V lookup: CDR1 SGHVS, CDR2 FQNEAQ. The DNA of the CDR3 is TGTGCCAGCAGCCCAAGGGGGCAGGCCAGCGGGGAGCTGTTTTTT. It is translated as CASSPRGQASGELFF.

V and J are TRBV6-5 and TRBJ1-1, with 7 bases aligning to TRBD1. The V and J ends lost 2 bases and 4 bases, in that order; junction bases with no gene match: 10. Germline CDR1 is MNHEY and CDR2 is SVGAGI. CDR3 length: 16 amino acids. The CDR3 loop reads CASSYGRGRVGTEAFF. In DNA form, the CDR3 reads TGTGCCAGCAGTTACGGGAGGGGGCGAGTGGGCACTGAAGCTTTCTTT.

V is TRBV5-6 and J is TRBJ2-7; D is undetermined. CDR1 and CDR2 from the germline V gene are SGHDT and YYEEEE. This CDR3 has 12 amino acids. Deletions cut 3 bases from V and 3 bases from J, with 7 bases between. This chain's CDR3 is CASSSTDYEQYF. The CDR3 DNA reads TGTGCCAGCAGCTCAACCGACTACGAGCAGTACTTC.

This clone occurred a few times. This chain uses TRBV5-1 with TRBJ2-1; the D is unclear. Per the germline V gene, CDR1 is SGHRS and CDR2 is YFSETQ. CDR3 length equals 12 residues. V lost 5 bases and J lost 3, with 6 bases in between. This CDR3 is CASSSNYNEQFF. CDR3 nucleotides: TGCGCCAGCAGTTCCAACTACAATGAGCAGTTCTTC.

V usage is TRBV29-1 and J usage is TRBJ2-2; 8 nucleotides align to TRBD1. The CDR3 contains 13 residues. Germline V gives CDR1 SQVTM, CDR2 ANQGSEA. V was clipped by 5 bases and J by 8 bases; unmatched bases: 7. The CDR3 nucleotides read TGCAGCGTTTCGCAGGGGGCGCGTGGGGAGCTGTTTTTT. As protein: CSVSQGARGELFF.

Here the CDR3 reads CATSPRQPGAWQPQHF. The CDR3 DNA reads as TGTGCCACCAGCCCTAGACAGCCTGGGGCTTGGCAGCCCCAGCATTTT. The chain couples TRBV15 to TRBJ1-5; TRBD1 might be the D (5 bases). The CDR3 extends over 16 amino acids. V dropped 5 bases and J dropped 7 bases, with 21 bases sitting between them. Germline CDR1 and CDR2: LNHNV and YYDKDF (reference sequence).

This chain links TRBV27 with TRBJ2-2, with TRBD2 matching over 8 bases. Trimming at V came to 6 bases and at J to 6 bases, leaving 9 bases not matched to a gene. Germline V gene lookup returns CDR1 MNHEY and CDR2 SMNVEV (reference sequence). The CDR3 spans 15 residues. For the CDR3, the DNA is TGTGCCAGCAGGCCAAGCGGGAGATCAGCCGGGGAGCTGTTTTTT. Translation gives CASRPSGRSAGELFF.